This T cell receptor beta chain was retrieved from a study of tumor T cells in aggressive B-cell lymphoma. Germline-derived CDR1 and CDR2 are LNHNV and YYDKDF (reference sequence). The CDR3 sequence is 13 residues long. Assay: immunoSEQ multiplex PCR; the TCRdb copy retains only in-frame clones and omits some. The repertoire consists of 9,500 to 12,000 clones, with approximately 89% occurring once and the leading ten covering around 2.2%. This sequence originates from an adult with diffuse large B cell lymphoma. The specimen sequenced was tumor tissue. The chain joins TRBV15 to TRBJ2-5; D possibly corresponds to TRBD1 (6 bases). The better agreement between TRBJ2-7 and the DNA end casts doubt on the J call. The DNA for the CDR3 is TGTGCCACCAGCAGAAGGGGGTTTGGCGAGCAGTACTTC. This gives the protein CATSRRGFGEQYF.